This T cell receptor (beta chain) was recorded in a study of OX40 agonist ivuxolimab in advanced cancers. Study context: Two patients with cutaneous melanoma and one with hepatocellular carcinoma, three in total, showed partial responses. Regarding the study as a whole: CD4+ and CD8+ T cells in blood underwent clonal expansion by week 6 at 0.1 to 3.0 mg/kg. In CD8+ T cells, expanded clones were on average more numerous than in CD4+.

Germline assignment: CDR1 SEHNR and CDR2 FQNEAQ (reference sequence). Trimming cost V 3 bases and J 0 bases, with 6 bases left between them. The CDR3 is 14 residues long. As regards this clone: Its target is unknown.

Here immunoSEQ multiplex PCR was the method, and the copy in TCRdb shows in-frame clones only, minus some. Of 20,000 to 25,000 clones detected, approximately 82% appear once; the ten largest clones hold roughly 36%. Specimen: CD4+ or CD8+ T cells sorted from blood, collected in a trial of the OX40 agonist ivuxolimab. The TCR comes from an adult with an advanced solid tumor such as melanoma, head and neck, liver or kidney cancer. This chain links TRBV7-9 with TRBJ2-1; the D is unclear. The CDR3, as DNA: TGTGCCAGCAGCTTTCCCAACTCCTACAATGAGCAGTTCTTC. The encoded protein is CASSFPNSYNEQFF.